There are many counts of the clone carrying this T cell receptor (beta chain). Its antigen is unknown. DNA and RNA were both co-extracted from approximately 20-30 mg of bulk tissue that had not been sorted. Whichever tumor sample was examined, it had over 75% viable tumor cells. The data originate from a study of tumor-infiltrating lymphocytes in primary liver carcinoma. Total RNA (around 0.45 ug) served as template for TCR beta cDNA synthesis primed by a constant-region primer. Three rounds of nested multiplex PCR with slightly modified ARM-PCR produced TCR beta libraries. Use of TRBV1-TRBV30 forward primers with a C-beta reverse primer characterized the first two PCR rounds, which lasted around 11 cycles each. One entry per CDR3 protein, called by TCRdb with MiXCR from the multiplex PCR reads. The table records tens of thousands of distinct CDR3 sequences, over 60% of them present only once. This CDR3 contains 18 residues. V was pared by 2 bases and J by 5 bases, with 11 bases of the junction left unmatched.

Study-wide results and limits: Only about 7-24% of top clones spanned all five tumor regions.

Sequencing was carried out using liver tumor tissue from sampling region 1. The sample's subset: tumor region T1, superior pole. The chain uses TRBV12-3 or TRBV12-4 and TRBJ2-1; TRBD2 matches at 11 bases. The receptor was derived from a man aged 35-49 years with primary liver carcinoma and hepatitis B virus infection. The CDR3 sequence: CASSLNHPGGLADNEQFF. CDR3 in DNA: TGTGCCAGCAGTTTAAACCATCCAGGGGGACTAGCGGACAATGAGCAGTTCTTC.